These 27 T cell receptor beta chains were sequenced from one sample in a study of control samples from healthy donors and cancer patients. The table came from immunoSEQ multiplex PCR; TCRdb's copy has only in-frame clones and leaves some out. The table has around 30,000 clones, approximately 85% seen once. Sequenced input: PBMCs. The receptors originated from a woman in her fifties or sixties with head and neck cancer.

In DNA form, the CDR3 reads TGTGCCAGCAGCTTAGGCCTGTCGAGCTCCTATAATTCACCCCTCCACTTT. This translates into CASSLGLSSSYNSPLHF. The rearrangement links TRBV11-2 to TRBJ1-6; D call uncertain. The germline CDR1 and CDR2 sequences are SGHAT and FQNNGV. Between the trimmed V and J ends, which lost 1 base and 0 bases, there was a span of 10 bases. This CDR3 is built from 17 residues.

The table lists this clone with a count of one. The rearrangement links TRBV7-8 to TRBJ2-2; 14 bases map to TRBD2. CDR3 length equals 18 residues. The V gene's germline CDR1 is SGHVS and CDR2 FQNEAQ. J lost 0 bases, V lost 5 bases, and 5 bases had no gene match. CDR3 sequence (DNA): TGTGCCAGCAGCCCGACGGGACTAGCGGGGGCGAACACCGGGGAGCTGTTTTTT. It encodes CASSPTGLAGANTGELFF.

The V call is TRBV19, the J call TRBJ1-2; 10 bases are shared with TRBD1. The V gene's germline CDR1 is LNHDA and CDR2 SQIVND (reference sequence). V lost 4 bases to trimming and J lost 13 bases; unmatched junction nucleotides: 12. The CDR3 has 14 amino acids. CDR3 loop: CASSNTGTGASCTF. The DNA for the CDR3 is TGTGCCAGTAGTAACACCGGGACAGGGGCAAGCTGCACCTTC.

V usage is TRBV7-9 and J usage is TRBJ2-7; D unclear. This CDR3 has 15 amino acids. Deletions cut 2 bases from V and 0 bases from J, with 11 bases between. Germline V CDR1 and CDR2: SEHNR, FQNEAQ (reference sequence). In DNA form, the CDR3 reads TGTGCCAGCAGCTTATACCCTGACTCCTCCTACGAGCAGTACTTC. This sequence encodes CASSLYPDSSYEQYF.

The J gene is TRBJ1-2, the V gene TRBV15; D uncertain. The V gene's germline CDR1 is LNHNV and CDR2 YYDKDF (reference sequence). The V gene lost 0 bases and the J gene lost 7 bases, with 12 bases spanning the gap. This CDR3 spans 14 amino acids. The CDR3 loop is CATSRDRNMGGYTF. CDR3 bases: TGTGCCACCAGCAGAGATCGTAACATGGGTGGCTACACCTTC.

Turning to this clone: Different DNA sequences within this sample yield the same CDR3. The V call is TRBV6-5, the J call TRBJ2-2; 8 bases fit TRBD2. The CDR3 length is 14 residues. After removal of 10 bases from V and 1 base from J, the junction contained 5 bases not matched to a gene. The germline gives CDR1 MNHEY, CDR2 SVGAGI. CDR3 sequence (DNA): TGTGCCACCCGAACTAGCGGGAACACCGGGGAGCTGTTTTTT. Protein: CATRTSGNTGELFF.

The chain has TRBV7-9 and TRBJ2-6; TRBD1 is a possible D gene (5 bases). With 6 bases removed from V and 7 bases from J, the gap between germline ends came to 10 bases. The V gene's germline CDR1 is SEHNR and CDR2 FQNEAQ (reference sequence). The CDR3 is 13 amino acids. The CDR3 DNA follows: TGTGCCAGCAGGCCTAGGGGAGCCAACGTCCTGACTTTC. It specifies CASRPRGANVLTF.

This clone has only one observation. V is TRBV27 and J is TRBJ1-2; TRBD1 aligns across 7 bases. V was clipped by 6 bases and J by 4 bases; unmatched bases: 5. The CDR3 contains 13 residues. The germline gives CDR1 MNHEY, CDR2 SMNVEV (reference sequence). The CDR3 bases are TGTGCCAGCAGCCCGGGACAGAGCTATGGCTACACCTTC. As protein: CASSPGQSYGYTF.

This rearrangement joins TRBV4-1 to TRBJ1-2; no reliable D call. V was shortened by 2 bases and J by 6 bases, with 19 bases between the two germline ends. Germline values: CDR1 MGHRA, CDR2 YSYEKL. The CDR3 length is 16 residues. The CDR3 DNA follows: TGCGCCAGCAGCCAATTGGGTACTCGGGAGGCAAATGGCTACACCTTC. It codes for CASSQLGTREANGYTF.

This clone was counted once. The chain has TRBV6-1 and TRBJ2-2; D gene unclear. Trimming stripped 2 bases from V and 7 bases from J, with 8 bases between. In germline, CDR1 is MNHNS, CDR2 SASEGT. The CDR3 covers 13 residues. The CDR3 DNA reads TGTGCCAGCAGTGAATCTGGGGTCGGGGAGCTGTTTTTT. Its protein is CASSESGVGELFF.

The CDR3 nucleotides read TGCAGTGCTAGTAAAGGACAGGGACCATACTACGAGCAGTACTTC. The encoded protein is CSASKGQGPYYEQYF. The rearrangement links TRBV20-1 to TRBJ2-7, with TRBD1 matching over 8 bases. Trimming at V came to 3 bases and at J to 3 bases, leaving 10 bases not matched to a gene. The CDR3 extends over 15 amino acids. CDR1 and CDR2 from the germline V gene are DFQATT and SNEGSKA (reference sequence).

This chain joins TRBV9 and TRBJ2-3, with 10 nucleotides matching TRBD2. J was trimmed by 0 bases and V by 3 bases; bases with no gene match: 1. The CDR3 sequence is 15 residues long. Germline loops: CDR1 SGDLS, CDR2 YYNGEE. CDR3 DNA: TGTGCCAGCAGCGAGACTAGCGGGAGCACAGATACGCAGTATTTT. Residues: CASSETSGSTDTQYF.

CDR3 region: CASSGTSGGEQYF. The DNA of the CDR3 is TGCGCCAGCTCCGGGACTAGCGGGGGAGAGCAGTACTTC. The chain couples TRBV4-1 to TRBJ2-7; 14 bases are a match to TRBD2. This CDR3 comprises 13 residues. CDR1 is MGHRA, CDR2 YSYEKL, per germline. V was clipped by 8 bases and J by 7 bases; unmatched bases: 4.

This chain links TRBV15 with TRBJ2-7; D possibly corresponds to TRBD2 (6 bases). Germline V CDR1 and CDR2: LNHNV, YYDKDF (reference sequence). The CDR3 is 13 amino acids. The V and J ends lost 0 bases and 5 bases respectively, with 8 bases between them. The CDR3 reads CATSRDRGNEQYF. The CDR3 coding sequence is TGTGCCACCAGCAGAGATCGGGGGAACGAGCAGTACTTC.

This chain joins TRBV19 and TRBJ1-4; D is ambiguous. This CDR3 has 13 residues. The germline V gene has CDR1 LNHDA and CDR2 SQIVND (reference sequence). V was trimmed by 10 bases and J by 4 bases, leaving 13 bases between them. CDR3 residues: CATEAVNNEKLFF. Written as DNA, the CDR3 is TGTGCCACTGAGGCTGTTAATAATGAAAAACTGTTTTTT. The variable domain in full, completed from reference TRBV19 and TRBJ1-4, reads DGGITQSPKYLFRKEGQNVTLSCEQNLNHDAMYWYRQDPGQGLRLIYYSQIVNDFQKGDIAEGYSVSREKKESFPLTVTSAQKNPTAFYLCATEAVNNEKLFFGSGTQLSVL.

The rearrangement links TRBV5-5 to TRBJ2-7; D may be TRBD2 (5 bases). V lost 3 bases, J lost 9 bases, and 13 bases lay in between. The CDR3 runs 12 residues. In germline, CDR1 is SGHKS, CDR2 YYEKEE (reference sequence). CDR3 in amino acids: CASSSGEGVQYF. The CDR3 DNA reads TGTGCCAGCAGCTCAGGTGAGGGAGTGCAGTACTTC.

The J gene is TRBJ2-2, the V gene TRBV7-2; TRBD2 aligns across 8 bases. J gave up 6 bases and V 4 bases, and 10 bases lay outside the gene matches. CDR1 is SGHTA and CDR2 is FQGNSA in the germline V gene. The CDR3 length is 16 residues. CDR3 bases: TGTGCCAGCAGCTCCGGACTAGCTGGAGGGTCCGGGGAGCTGTTTTTT. Protein product: CASSSGLAGGSGELFF.

The V gene is TRBV3-1 (or the pseudogene TRBV3-2), the J gene TRBJ2-7, with 8 bases that match TRBD1. V trimming: 1 base; J trimming: 1 base; junction bases outside the gene matches: 3. The CDR3 runs 15 residues. Germline V gene sequence: CDR1 LGHDT, CDR2 YNNKEL (reference sequence). The CDR3 is CASSQGRGRSYEQYF. The DNA for the CDR3 is TGTGCCAGCAGCCAAGGCAGGGGGCGTTCCTACGAGCAGTACTTC.

J is TRBJ2-2 and V is TRBV11-3; tentative D call: TRBD2 (6 bases). CDR3 length equals 16 residues. The V and J ends lost 4 bases and 0 bases respectively, with 12 bases between them. Looked up from germline, CDR1 is SGHNT and CDR2 is YENEEA. The CDR3 region is CASSSGGSANTGELFF. The CDR3 region has the DNA TGTGCCAGCAGCTCCGGGGGTTCCGCGAACACCGGGGAGCTGTTTTTT.

The chain joins TRBV5-1 to TRBJ1-6, with TRBD1 matching 8 bases. The CDR3 runs to 14 residues. Losses at the gene ends were 4 bases for V and 7 bases for J; bases not matched to a gene: 4. Germline-derived CDR1 and CDR2 are SGHRS and YFSETQ. In nucleotides, the CDR3 is TGCGCCAGCAGCGTGGACAGGGCAAATTCACCCCTCCACTTT. It translates to CASSVDRANSPLHF.

V is TRBV11-2 and J is TRBJ2-5, with 7 bases identical to TRBD2. J gave up 6 bases and V 1 base, and 8 bases lay outside the gene matches. This CDR3 has 15 amino acids. Per germline, CDR1 SGHAT and CDR2 FQNNGV. The CDR3: CASSLGGGSGKTQYF. CDR3 bases: TGTGCCAGCAGCTTAGGGGGCGGGAGTGGGAAGACCCAGTACTTC.

This chain uses TRBV27 with TRBJ2-7, with 10 bases fitting TRBD2. Trimming took 11 bases from V and 0 from J; bases not matched to a gene: 22. The CDR3 sequence is 19 residues long. Germline V lookup: CDR1 MNHEY, CDR2 SMNVEV (reference sequence). The CDR3, as DNA: TGTGCCCCCCCTGGGGGGGCACCTGGTCCTAGCGGGAGCTCCTACGAGCAGTACTTC. Translation gives CAPPGGAPGPSGSSYEQYF.

The rearrangement joins TRBV7-3 to TRBJ2-3, with TRBD2 as a possible D gene (6 bases). The germline V and J ends were trimmed by 3 bases and 2 bases, with 6 bases remaining between them. This CDR3 is 13 amino acids long. Germline loops: CDR1 SGHTA, CDR2 FQGTGA. CDR3 sequence (DNA): TGTGCCAGCAGCTTGGACTACACAGATACGCAGTATTTT. It encodes CASSLDYTDTQYF.

This clone occurred once. The gene calls are TRBV6-5 and TRBJ2-3; TRBD1 matches at 10 bases. The CDR3 is 14 residues long. V gave up 6 bases and J gave up 6 bases; unmatched junction bases: 6. Per germline, CDR1 MNHEY and CDR2 SVGAGI. CDR3 nucleotides: TGTGCCAGCAGGACACCGGGACAGGGGGATACGCAGTATTTT. Protein sequence: CASRTPGQGDTQYF.

The V gene is TRBV2, the J gene TRBJ2-2, with 7 bases identical to TRBD2. CDR1 and CDR2 (germline): SNHLY, FYNNEI. V was clipped by 6 bases and J by 5 bases; unmatched bases: 9. This CDR3 is 15 amino acids long. CDR3 bases: TGTGCCAGCAGCGTGAGTAGCGGGTGGACCGGGGAGCTGTTTTTT. This sequence encodes CASSVSSGWTGELFF.

V usage is TRBV6-5 and J usage is TRBJ2-7; tentative D call: TRBD1 (5 bases). Germline lookup yields CDR1 MNHEY and CDR2 SVGAGI. Trimming pared 0 bases from V and 2 bases from J, leaving 11 bases between. The CDR3 loop spans 15 amino acids. CDR3 sequence: CASSYSSRATYEQYF. The DNA of the CDR3 is TGTGCCAGCAGTTACTCGTCCAGGGCTACCTACGAGCAGTACTTC.

The V and J genes are TRBV7-2 and TRBJ1-6; a possible D gene is TRBD1 (5 bases). The CDR3 loop spans 13 amino acids. V was shortened by 5 bases and J by 9 bases, with 11 bases between the two germline ends. Germline V gene lookup returns CDR1 SGHTA and CDR2 FQGNSA. This CDR3 is CASSIRESSPLHF. DNA of the CDR3: TGTGCCAGCAGCATCAGGGAGAGTTCACCCCTCCACTTT. The variable domain in full, completed from reference TRBV7-2 and TRBJ1-6, reads GAGVSQSPSNKVTEKGKDVELRCDPISGHTALYWYRQSLGQGLEFLIYFQGNSAPDKSGLPSDRFSAERTGGSVSTLTIQRTQQEDSAVYLCASSIRESSPLHFGNGTRLTVT.